The clone carrying this T cell receptor beta chain was seen ten or more times. Antigen specificity is unknown. Germline assignment: CDR1 DFQATT and CDR2 SNEGSKA (reference sequence). The germline V and J ends were trimmed by 0 bases and 1 base, with 19 bases remaining between them. The length of the CDR3 is 19 residues. The data derive from a study of Graves' ophthalmopathy and Graves' hyperthyroidism. Study details: Peripheral blood was gathered at the point of initial diagnosis, before any treatment started.

Amplification from RNA transcripts yielded the TCR beta CDR3 regions. HTBI-primed first-round RT-PCR preceded second-round multiplex PCR. From the multiplex PCR reads, TCRdb called clonotypes with MiXCR, one entry per CDR3 protein. In the table there are approximately 330,000 distinct CDR3 sequences, roughly 17% of which are singletons. Ophthalmopathy donors' eye disease showed moderate-to-severe activity, CAS of at least 3, NOSPECS of at least 4 and duration under 3 months. Diagnosis relied on clinical symptoms, serum thyroxine, TRAb, thyroid ultrasound and orbital computed tomography. Whole-study results and caveats: Using 13 signatures, a model distinguished ophthalmopathy from stable hyperthyroidism, reaching around 85% sensitivity and approximately 81% specificity.

The chain links TRBV20-1 to TRBJ2-6, with D perhaps matching TRBD1 (6 bases). The receptor was isolated from an adult man with Graves' ophthalmopathy. The sample was peripheral blood. The CDR3 sequence is CSARDTTDRLRSGANVLTF. The CDR3 DNA sequence: TGCAGTGCTAGAGACACCACCGACAGGCTTCGGTCTGGGGCCAACGTCCTGACTTTC.